The T cell receptor (beta chain) under discussion was sequenced for a study of blood T cell repertoires in COVID-19. Comments on this clone: One junction end does not reproduce the germline sequence, and a read error may be involved.

The CDR3 runs to 13 residues. Germline V gene data show CDR1 as SGHVS and CDR2 as FNYEAQ. The repertoire was sequenced with immunoSEQ multiplex PCR; TCRdb's copy has only in-frame clones and lacks some. The sample lists approximately 20,000 clones, roughly 81% occurring once. The gene calls are TRBV7-6 and TRBJ2-1, with TRBD1 matching over 9 bases. The sequencing input was peripheral blood. This TCR derives from a human donor with active COVID-19. The donor label of this sample is uncertain. The CDR3 nucleotides read TGTGCCAGCAGCCCAGGGACAGGGTTAATAAAGGTCTTC. Translating it yields CASSPGTGLIKVF. Filled out from reference TRBV7-6 and TRBJ2-1, the complete variable domain reads GAGVSQSPRYKVTKRGQDVALRCDPISGHVSLYWYRQALGQGPEFLTYFNYEAQQDKSGLPNDRFSAERPEGSISTLTIQRTEQRDSAMYRCASSPGTGLIKVFGPGTRLTVL.